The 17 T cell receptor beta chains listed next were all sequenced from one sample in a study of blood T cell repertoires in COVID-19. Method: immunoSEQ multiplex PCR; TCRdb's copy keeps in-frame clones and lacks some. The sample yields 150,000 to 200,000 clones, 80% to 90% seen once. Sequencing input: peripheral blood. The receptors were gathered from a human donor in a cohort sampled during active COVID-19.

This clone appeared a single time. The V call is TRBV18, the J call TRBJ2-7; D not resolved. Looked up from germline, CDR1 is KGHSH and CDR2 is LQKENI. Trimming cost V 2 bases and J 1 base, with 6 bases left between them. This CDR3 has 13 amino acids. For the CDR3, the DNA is TGTGCCAGCTCACCAGCCGGTTCCTACGAGCAGTACTTC. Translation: CASSPAGSYEQYF.

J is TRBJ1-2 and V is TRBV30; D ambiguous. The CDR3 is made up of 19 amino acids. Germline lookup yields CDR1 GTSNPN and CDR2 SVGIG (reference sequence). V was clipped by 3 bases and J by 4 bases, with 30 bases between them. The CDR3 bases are TGTGCCTGGAGCCTAGAGTTCGGGGTACTTCCACCAAGGCTCTATGGCTACACCTTC. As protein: CAWSLEFGVLPPRLYGYTF. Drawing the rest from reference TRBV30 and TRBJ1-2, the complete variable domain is SQTIHQWPATLVQPVGSPLSLECTVEGTSNPNLYWYRQAAGRGLQLLFYSVGIGQISSEVPQNLSASRPQDRQFILSSKKLLLSDSGFYLCAWSLEFGVLPPRLYGYTFGSGTRLTVV.

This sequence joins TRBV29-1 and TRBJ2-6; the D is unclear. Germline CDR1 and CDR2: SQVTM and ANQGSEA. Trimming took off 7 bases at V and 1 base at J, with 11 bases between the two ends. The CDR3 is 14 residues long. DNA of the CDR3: TGCAGCGCCGAAGATAATTCTGGGGCCAACGTCCTGACTTTC. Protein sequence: CSAEDNSGANVLTF.

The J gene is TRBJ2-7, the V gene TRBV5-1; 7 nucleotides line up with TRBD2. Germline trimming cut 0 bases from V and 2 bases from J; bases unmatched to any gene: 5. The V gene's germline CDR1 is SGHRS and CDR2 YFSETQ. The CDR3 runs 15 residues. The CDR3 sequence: CASSLGLAETYEQYF. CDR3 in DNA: TGCGCCAGCAGCTTGGGACTAGCTGAAACCTACGAGCAGTACTTC.

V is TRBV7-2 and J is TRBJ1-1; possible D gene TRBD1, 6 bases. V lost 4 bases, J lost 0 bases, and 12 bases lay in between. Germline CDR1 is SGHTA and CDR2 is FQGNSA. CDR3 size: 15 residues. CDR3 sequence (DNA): TGTGCCAGCAGCTCTCAGACAGGAATGAACACTGAAGCTTTCTTT. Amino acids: CASSSQTGMNTEAFF.

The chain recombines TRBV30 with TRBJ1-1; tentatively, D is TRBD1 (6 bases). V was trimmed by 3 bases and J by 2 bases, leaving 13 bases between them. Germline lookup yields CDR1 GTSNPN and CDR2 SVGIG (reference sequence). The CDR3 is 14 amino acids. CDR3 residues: CAWRRGGPNTEAFF. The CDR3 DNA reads TGTGCCTGGAGGCGGGGGGGCCCTAACACTGAAGCTTTCTTT.

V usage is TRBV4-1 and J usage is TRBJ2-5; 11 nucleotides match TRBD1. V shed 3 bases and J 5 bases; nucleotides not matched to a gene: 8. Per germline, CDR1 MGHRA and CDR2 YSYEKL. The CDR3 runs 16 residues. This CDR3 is CASSHLPGQGVETQYF. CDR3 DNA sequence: TGCGCCAGCAGCCACTTACCGGGACAGGGGGTGGAGACCCAGTACTTC.

CDR3 coding DNA: TGTGCCAGCAGCCAAGGCCCGGGACAGGGGGCGAGTAACTATGGCTACACCTTC. As protein: CASSQGPGQGASNYGYTF. The chain couples TRBV3-1 (or the pseudogene TRBV3-2) to TRBJ1-2, with 12 bases matching TRBD1. This CDR3 comprises 18 residues. Germline trimming cut 1 base from V and 1 base from J; bases unmatched to any gene: 7. Per germline, CDR1 LGHDT and CDR2 YNNKEL (reference sequence).

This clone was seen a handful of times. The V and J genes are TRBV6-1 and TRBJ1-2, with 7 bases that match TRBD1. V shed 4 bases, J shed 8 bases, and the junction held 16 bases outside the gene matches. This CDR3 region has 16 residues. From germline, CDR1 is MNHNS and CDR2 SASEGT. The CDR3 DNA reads TGTGCCAGCAGTGCTTCGGGAACAGGGGAGAGAGGCGGCTACACCTTC. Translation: CASSASGTGERGGYTF.

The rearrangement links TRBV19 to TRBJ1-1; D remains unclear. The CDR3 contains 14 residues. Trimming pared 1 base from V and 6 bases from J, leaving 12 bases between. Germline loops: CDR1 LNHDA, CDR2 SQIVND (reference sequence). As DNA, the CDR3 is TGTGCCAGTAGTATAGGGGCTACGGTCCCTGAAGCTTTCTTT. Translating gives CASSIGATVPEAFF.

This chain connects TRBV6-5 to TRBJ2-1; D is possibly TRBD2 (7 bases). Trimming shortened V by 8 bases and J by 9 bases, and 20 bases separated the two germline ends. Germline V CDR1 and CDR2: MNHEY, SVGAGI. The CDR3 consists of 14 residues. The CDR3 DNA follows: TGTGCCAGCCTGGTGTCGGGAGGAGGGGGTGAGCAGTTCTTC. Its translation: CASLVSGGGGEQFF.

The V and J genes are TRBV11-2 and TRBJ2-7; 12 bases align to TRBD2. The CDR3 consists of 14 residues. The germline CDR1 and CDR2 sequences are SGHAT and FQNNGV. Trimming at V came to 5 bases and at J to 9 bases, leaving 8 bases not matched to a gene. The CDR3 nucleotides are TGTGCCAGCAGCCGTAGACTAGCGGGAGAGGGGCAGTACTTC. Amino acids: CASSRRLAGEGQYF.

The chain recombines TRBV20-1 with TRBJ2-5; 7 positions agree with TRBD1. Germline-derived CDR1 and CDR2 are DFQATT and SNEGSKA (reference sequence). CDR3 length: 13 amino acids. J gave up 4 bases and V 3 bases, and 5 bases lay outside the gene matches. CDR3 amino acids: CSASKGAVETQYF. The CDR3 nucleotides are TGCAGTGCTAGTAAGGGGGCAGTAGAGACCCAGTACTTC.

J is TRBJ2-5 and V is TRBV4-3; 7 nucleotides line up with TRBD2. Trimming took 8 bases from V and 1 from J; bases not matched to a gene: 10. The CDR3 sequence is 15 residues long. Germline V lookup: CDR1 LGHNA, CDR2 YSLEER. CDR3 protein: CASGGGPTSQETQYF. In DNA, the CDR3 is TGCGCCAGCGGGGGGGGTCCTACCTCCCAAGAGACCCAGTACTTC.

CDR3 sequence (DNA): TGTGCCACCAGTGATCGGCGGGGGGGCTCCTACAATGAGCAGTTCTTC. Amino acid sequence: CATSDRRGGSYNEQFF. V usage is TRBV24-1 and J usage is TRBJ2-1; 9 positions match TRBD2. Per the germline V gene, CDR1 is KGHDR and CDR2 is SFDVKD. V dropped 3 bases and J dropped 0; count of bases not matched to a gene: 2. The CDR3 loop spans 16 amino acids.

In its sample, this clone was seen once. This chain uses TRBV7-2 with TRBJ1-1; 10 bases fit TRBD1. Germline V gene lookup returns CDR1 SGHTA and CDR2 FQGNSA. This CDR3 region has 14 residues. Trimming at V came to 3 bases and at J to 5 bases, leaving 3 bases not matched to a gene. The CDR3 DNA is TGTGCCAGCAGCTTCGGACAGGGGGGAACTGAAGCTTTCTTT. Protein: CASSFGQGGTEAFF.

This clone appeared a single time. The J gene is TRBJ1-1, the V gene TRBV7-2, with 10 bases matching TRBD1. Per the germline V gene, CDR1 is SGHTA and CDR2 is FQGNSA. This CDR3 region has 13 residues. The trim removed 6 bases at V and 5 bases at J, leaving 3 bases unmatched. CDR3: CASRRDRGTEAFF. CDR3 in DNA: TGTGCCAGCAGGCGGGACAGGGGAACTGAAGCTTTCTTT.